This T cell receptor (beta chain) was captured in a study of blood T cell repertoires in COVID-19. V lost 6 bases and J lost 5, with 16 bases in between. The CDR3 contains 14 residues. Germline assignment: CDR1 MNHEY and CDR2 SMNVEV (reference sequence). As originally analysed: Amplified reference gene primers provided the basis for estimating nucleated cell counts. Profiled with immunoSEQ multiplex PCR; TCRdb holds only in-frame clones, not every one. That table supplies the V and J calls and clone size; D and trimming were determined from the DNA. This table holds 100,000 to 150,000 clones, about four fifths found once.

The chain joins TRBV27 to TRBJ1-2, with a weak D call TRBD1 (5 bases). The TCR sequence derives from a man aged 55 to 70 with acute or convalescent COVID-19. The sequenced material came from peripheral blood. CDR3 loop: CASRRQLGLYGYTF. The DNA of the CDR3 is TGTGCCAGCAGGCGACAGCTGGGGCTTTATGGCTACACCTTC.